The 20 T cell receptor beta chains below come from one sample, sequenced in a study of CD8+ T cells in alopecia areata. The sequencing template was cDNA reverse transcribed from extracted RNA. Sequencing used immunoSEQ multiplex PCR; TCRdb keeps in-frame clones, though not all of them. The sample holds 200,000 to 250,000 clones, around 62% seen once. Sequences were derived from CD4+ T cells sorted from blood, sampled at week 0. The receptors were gathered from a human donor with alopecia areata.

This clone turned up a few times. The CDR3 region is CSVERSRVGNNEQFF. The CDR3 DNA reads TGCAGCGTTGAACGTTCGCGGGTTGGGAACAATGAGCAGTTCTTC. The genes are TRBV29-1 and TRBJ2-1; D is possibly TRBD2 (5 bases). Trimming left V 2 bases short and J 5 bases short, with 16 bases between. Germline V lookup: CDR1 SQVTM, CDR2 ANQGSEA. The CDR3 has 15 residues.

The chain recombines TRBV15 with TRBJ1-2, with 7 bases identical to TRBD1. J lost 8 bases, V lost 7 bases, and 7 bases had no gene match. The CDR3 covers 12 residues. CDR1 and CDR2 (germline): LNHNV, YYDKDF (reference sequence). CDR3 DNA: TGTGCCACCACAGACAGGGTAGGAGGCTACACCTTC. It translates to CATTDRVGGYTF.

The chain carries TRBV18 and TRBJ2-3; D not certain. CDR1 is KGHSH and CDR2 is LQKENI in the germline V gene. The V end was cut by 1 base, the J end by 6 bases, with 5 bases between. There are 12 residues in the CDR3. CDR3 amino acids: CASSPRGDTQYF. The CDR3 DNA sequence: TGTGCCAGCTCACCACGTGGCGATACGCAGTATTTT. Full variable domain (remainder filled in from reference TRBV18 and TRBJ2-3): NAGVMQNPRHLVRRRGQEARLRCSPMKGHSHVYWYRQLPEEGLKFMVYLQKENIIDESGMPKERFSAEFPKEGPSILRIQQVVRGDSAAYFCASSPRGDTQYFGPGTRLTVL.

The rearrangement links TRBV2 to TRBJ1-2; TRBD1 matches 7 bases. The trim removed 7 bases at V and 4 bases at J, leaving 6 bases unmatched. Germline V gene sequence: CDR1 SNHLY, CDR2 FYNNEI. The CDR3 contains 13 residues. The DNA for the CDR3 is TGTGCCAGCAATCCAGGGGGGAGCTATGGCTACACCTTC. This sequence encodes CASNPGGSYGYTF.

The chain joins TRBV7-9 to TRBJ2-1; D remains unclear. The CDR3 extends over 17 amino acids. The V end was cut by 0 bases, the J end by 8 bases, with 20 bases between. Germline-derived CDR1 and CDR2 are SEHNR and FQNEAQ (reference sequence). The chain's CDR3 is CASSLAKGRHSGDEQFF. The DNA for the CDR3 is TGTGCCAGCAGCTTAGCTAAGGGTCGGCATTCCGGTGATGAGCAGTTCTTC.

The rearrangement joins TRBV6-5 to TRBJ1-5; 8 nucleotides align to TRBD1. V shed 6 bases, J shed 2 bases, and the junction held 6 bases outside the gene matches. Germline values: CDR1 MNHEY, CDR2 SVGAGI. The CDR3 loop spans 15 amino acids. The CDR3 sequence: CASRRVGQGNQPQHF. The CDR3 DNA sequence: TGTGCCAGCAGGAGAGTGGGACAGGGCAATCAGCCCCAGCATTTT.

The rearrangement links TRBV29-1 to TRBJ2-3, with 9 bases fitting TRBD2. CDR1 and CDR2 (germline): SQVTM, ANQGSEA. This CDR3 has 15 residues. V lost 5 bases and J lost 7; bases outside the gene matches: 13. The CDR3 spells CSVSSLAGFSYTQYF. DNA for the CDR3: TGCAGCGTTTCGTCGCTAGCGGGGTTTTCGTATACGCAGTATTTT.

The V and J genes are TRBV7-9 and TRBJ2-3; 10 bases map to TRBD1. This CDR3 contains 17 residues. The ends lost 2 bases at V and 1 base at J; junction bases unmatched: 6. The germline V gene encodes CDR1 SEHNR and CDR2 FQNEAQ (reference sequence). DNA of the CDR3: TGTGCCAGCAGCTTACGGGACAGGGGATTCGGCACAGATACGCAGTATTTT. Translation: CASSLRDRGFGTDTQYF.

The J gene is TRBJ1-1, the V gene TRBV30, with D unclear. The ends were cut back, 2 bases at V and 8 bases at J, with 15 bases in the middle. Germline CDR1 is GTSNPN and CDR2 is SVGIG (reference sequence). The CDR3 length is 13 residues. DNA for the CDR3: TGTGCCTGGAGTATTCCTGGCGGGGTCGAAGCTTTCTTT. Translated, it gives CAWSIPGGVEAFF.

The sample holds a few counts of this clone. The rearrangement joins TRBV5-1 to TRBJ2-3, with 9 bases identical to TRBD1. With V trimmed by 4 bases and J by 2 bases, 8 bases remained unmatched. This CDR3 spans 16 amino acids. From germline, CDR1 is SGHRS and CDR2 YFSETQ. CDR3 sequence: CASSRTGTGITDTQYF. CDR3 DNA sequence: TGCGCCAGCAGCAGAACCGGGACAGGGATCACAGATACGCAGTATTTT.

The sample holds one count of this clone. The chain joins TRBV11-1 to TRBJ1-4; possible D gene TRBD1, 5 bases. This CDR3 contains 12 residues. V was pared by 4 bases and J by 11 bases, with 11 bases between. Germline V CDR1 and CDR2: SGHAT, FQDESV (reference sequence). In DNA form, the CDR3 reads TGTGCCAGCAGCTCCACCGGGACCAAACTGTTTTTT. Translated, it gives CASSSTGTKLFF.

The chain joins TRBV15 to TRBJ1-1, with a tentative D call TRBD1 (5 bases). CDR3 length: 15 amino acids. V was pared by 5 bases and J by 2 bases, with 15 bases between. Germline CDR1 reads LNHNV; CDR2 reads YYDKDF (reference sequence). The CDR3 DNA follows: TGTGCCACCAGCGCCAGACGGGGGGATAACACTGAAGCTTTCTTT. Its protein product is CATSARRGDNTEAFF.

The gene calls are TRBV30 and TRBJ2-1; D uncertain. CDR3 size: 12 residues. V lost 0 bases, J lost 5 bases, and 5 bases lay in between. The germline V gene has CDR1 GTSNPN and CDR2 SVGIG (reference sequence). The CDR3 nucleotides read TGTGCCTGGAGTGTACAGAACAATGAGCAGTTCTTC. Amino acid sequence: CAWSVQNNEQFF.

The J gene is TRBJ1-1, the V gene TRBV6-5, with D maybe TRBD1 (6 bases). The CDR3 covers 14 residues. Trimming left V 3 bases short and J 4 bases short, with 12 bases between. Germline loops: CDR1 MNHEY, CDR2 SVGAGI. The CDR3 region is CASSYGGASTEAFF. CDR3 DNA sequence: TGTGCCAGCAGTTATGGGGGCGCGAGCACTGAAGCTTTCTTT.

The chain recombines TRBV5-1 with TRBJ2-3, with a tentative D call TRBD1 (5 bases). The CDR3 length is 14 residues. Germline CDR1 SGHRS, CDR2 YFSETQ. The V and J ends lost 4 bases and 2 bases respectively, with 11 bases between them. This chain's CDR3 is CASSTGFPTDTQYF. The CDR3 DNA reads TGCGCCAGCAGCACAGGCTTTCCCACAGATACGCAGTATTTT.

The chain combines TRBV29-1 with TRBJ1-2; D gene unclear. The germline V gene encodes CDR1 SQVTM and CDR2 ANQGSEA. CDR3 length equals 13 residues. V lost 3 bases and J lost 4, with 12 bases in between. The CDR3 loop reads CSVEEGRSYGYTF. CDR3 bases: TGCAGCGTTGAGGAGGGAAGGTCCTATGGCTACACCTTC.

The J gene is TRBJ2-5, the V gene TRBV4-1; D is unclear. Germline CDR1 reads MGHRA; CDR2 reads YSYEKL. Trimming left V 1 base short and J 0 bases short, with 12 bases between. The CDR3 is made up of 16 amino acids. The chain's CDR3 is CASSQGPEAYQETQYF. CDR3 in DNA: TGCGCCAGCAGCCAAGGTCCTGAGGCGTACCAAGAGACCCAGTACTTC.

This rearrangement joins TRBV27 to TRBJ1-2, with D possibly TRBD1 on 5 matching bases. V lost 6 bases and J lost 4, with 12 bases in between. The length of the CDR3 is 13 residues. From germline, CDR1 is MNHEY and CDR2 SMNVEV (reference sequence). CDR3 DNA: TGTGCCAGCAGACAAGCGGGGGGCTATGGCTACACCTTC. This encodes CASRQAGGYGYTF.

About this clone: At the DNA level, this CDR3 is encoded by other sequences in the same sample as well. V is TRBV30 and J is TRBJ1-5; perhaps TRBD1 as D (6 bases). The germline V gene has CDR1 GTSNPN and CDR2 SVGIG (reference sequence). With 2 bases removed from V and 6 bases from J, the gap between germline ends came to 11 bases. CDR3 length: 13 amino acids. CDR3 in amino acids: CAWSPQGLQPQHF. The CDR3 nucleotides read TGTGCCTGGAGTCCACAGGGCCTTCAGCCCCAGCATTTT.

The CDR3 loop reads CAWSVRGDTQYF. CDR3 in DNA: TGTGCCTGGAGTGTACGAGGAGATACGCAGTATTTT. This chain joins TRBV30 and TRBJ2-3; D is unresolved. V dropped 0 bases and J dropped 5 bases, with 6 bases sitting between them. Germline CDR1 is GTSNPN and CDR2 is SVGIG (reference sequence). The CDR3 has 12 residues.